This T cell receptor beta chain was obtained from a study of shared clonotypes between healthy human individuals. This table comes from immunoSEQ multiplex PCR, and its TCRdb copy is limited to in-frame clones, with some not included. The sample consists of over 400,000 clones, 81% of them appearing once. V was clipped by 5 bases and J by 5 bases, with 21 bases between them. Germline CDR1 is SNHLY and CDR2 is FYNNEI. This CDR3 is built from 16 residues. The sequencing sample was made of PBMCs. The chain has TRBV2 and TRBJ1-2, with a weak D call TRBD1 (5 bases). The receptor was derived from a woman in her 40s in good health. Some clones in this sample may be carry-over from other donors' samples. DNA for the CDR3: TGTGCCAGCAGTTTGACTACAGGACCGCTATTTTATGGCTACACCTTC. Residues: CASSLTTGPLFYGYTF.